This entry concerns a single T cell receptor (beta chain). Its target is unknown. The data derive from a study of cytomegalovirus exposure and HLA in healthy donors. Overall study context: Out of 150 million to 200 million T cells, an earlier analysis found fewer than 140 million unique TCR beta sequences in total.

The PCR was carried out with 60 Vbeta primers and 13 Jbeta primers. Profiled with immunoSEQ multiplex PCR; TCRdb holds only in-frame clones, not every one. The data show about 40,000 clones, about 47% seen once. Germline assignment: CDR1 SGHTS and CDR2 YDEGEE. This CDR3 region has 15 residues. V lost 3 bases and J lost 7; bases outside the gene matches: 11. Findings of the study overall: Analyzed later, most CMV-associated TCR beta chains appeared HLA-restricted. In an earlier analysis, productive rearrangement rates for most beta V segments clustered near 87% or 30%.

The V call is TRBV5-8, the J call TRBJ1-1; 8 positions match TRBD1. The receptor was isolated from a human donor in good health. The specimen was PBMCs. CDR3 amino acids: CASSSHRRQGYEAFF. DNA of the CDR3: TGTGCCAGCAGCTCCCACCGACGACAGGGGTATGAAGCTTTCTTT.